This T cell receptor beta chain appears in the sequencing data of a study of blood T cell repertoires in COVID-19. Study as a whole: Sites across the United States, Italy and Spain contributed samples from acute and convalescent COVID-19. PBMCs, B-cell-depleted T cells, or T cells provided the cDNA or gDNA that made up the material.

Germline V CDR1 and CDR2: KGHSH, LQKENI. This CDR3 region has 15 residues. V lost 3 bases, J lost 5 bases, and 6 bases stayed unmatched. Repertoires were generated with immunoSEQ multiplex PCR, while TCRdb's copy carries only in-frame clones and drops some. The sample has hundreds of thousands of clones, approximately 80% seen once. The sequencing sample was made of peripheral blood. The TCR comes from a man younger than 40 with active or convalescent COVID-19. This rearrangement joins TRBV18 to TRBJ2-1; 8 bases align to TRBD2. The CDR3 loop is CASSPPNGRDNEQFF. CDR3 nucleotide sequence: TGTGCCAGCTCACCCCCAAACGGGAGGGACAATGAGCAGTTCTTC.